The rows below give T cell receptor beta chains drawn from one sample of a study of yellow fever vaccine responses in identical twins. Via MiXCR, TCRdb re-called the RT-PCR reads, giving one row per CDR3 protein. The sample holds under 3,500 distinct CDR3 sequences, roughly 87% seen once. The sample was T cells from blood (PBMCs), unsorted or a sorted subset (not recorded which), taken before or after yellow fever vaccination (not recorded which). Receptors were obtained from a female donor who received the yellow fever vaccine. CDR3s include the opening cysteine and the closing phenylalanine or tryptophan. A D gene is named only where the DNA matches it firmly. Clone size appears in some rows only: once, few, many, or a class for an expanded clone.

d_call j_call v_call clone_size cdr3_aa cdr3_nt
NA TRBJ2-5 TRBV18 NA CASSPNSQETQYF TGTGCCAGCTCACCTAACTCCCAAGAGACCCAGTACTTC
NA TRBJ2-5 TRBV12-3/TRBV12-4 NA CASSLQGWETQYF TGTGCCAGCAGTTTGCAGGGCTGGGAGACCCAGTACTTC
NA TRBJ2-1 TRBV19 NA CASSSLPSSYNEQFF TGTGCCAGTAGCTCCCTGCCGAGCTCCTACAATGAGCAGTTCTTC
NA TRBJ2-6 TRBV12-3/TRBV12-4 NA CASRPLTATGANVLTF TGTGCCAGCAGGCCTCTCACAGCGACTGGGGCCAACGTCCTGACTTTC
TRBD1 TRBJ1-2 TRBV10-1 NA CASNIGQGGGYTF TGCGCCAGCAATATTGGACAGGGCGGGGGCTACACCTTC
NA TRBJ2-7 TRBV2 NA CASSDSSLGWQQYF TGTGCCAGCAGTGATTCTAGTCTTGGGTGGCAGCAGTACTTC
NA TRBJ1-5 TRBV4-1 once CASSQGRKSNQPQHF TGCGCCAGCAGCCAAGGCAGGAAAAGCAATCAGCCCCAGCATTTT
NA TRBJ1-4 TRBV10-1 NA CASAPRTCSRLEKLFF TGCGCCAGCGCACCCCGGACGTGTAGCCGCCTTGAAAAACTGTTTTTT
NA TRBJ2-1 TRBV18 NA CASSYGTASYNEQFF TGTGCCAGCTCCTACGGGACGGCATCCTACAATGAGCAGTTCTTC
NA TRBJ2-1 TRBV10-3 NA CAISEWGRANNEQFF TGTGCCATCAGTGAGTGGGGCAGGGCGAACAATGAGCAGTTCTTC
NA TRBJ1-1 TRBV15 NA CATSRELSRIVTEAFF TGTGCCACCAGCAGAGAATTGAGTAGGATAGTTACTGAAGCTTTCTTT
NA TRBJ1-4 TRBV5-1 once CASSSSGFSNEKLFF TGCGCCAGCAGCTCTTCAGGGTTTTCTAATGAAAAACTGTTTTTT
TRBD2 TRBJ2-3 TRBV4-1 once CASSQDGAGAADTQYF TGCGCCAGCAGCCAAGATGGGGCGGGAGCCGCAGATACGCAGTATTTT
NA TRBJ1-1 TRBV6-1 NA CASRTSGGLRAFF TGTGCCAGCAGAACCTCGGGGGGACTTCGAGCTTTCTTT
NA TRBJ2-7 TRBV28 NA CASSLALSYEQYF TGTGCCAGCAGTTTAGCACTATCGTACGAGCAGTACTTC
TRBD1 TRBJ2-3 TRBV4-1 NA CASSQGQGGTDTQYF TGCGCCAGCAGCCAAGGACAGGGTGGGACAGATACGCAGTATTTT
TRBD1 TRBJ1-2 TRBV4-1 NA CASSHRDRGNGYTF TGCGCCAGCAGCCACCGGGACAGGGGTAATGGCTACACCTTC
TRBD1 TRBJ1-3 TRBV3-1 NA CASSGQGRDTIYF TGTGCCAGCAGCGGACAGGGCCGGGACACCATATATTTT
NA TRBJ2-1 TRBV11-3 NA CASRLNSQYNEQFF TGTGCCAGCAGACTCAATTCCCAATACAATGAGCAGTTCTTC
TRBD1 TRBJ2-3 TRBV29-1 NA CSVHGQGVYTQYF TGCAGCGTCCACGGACAGGGAGTTTATACGCAGTATTTT
TRBD2 TRBJ2-1 TRBV2 NA CASSEFWGGSYNEQFF TGTGCCAGCAGTGAATTTTGGGGGGGCTCCTACAATGAGCAGTTCTTC